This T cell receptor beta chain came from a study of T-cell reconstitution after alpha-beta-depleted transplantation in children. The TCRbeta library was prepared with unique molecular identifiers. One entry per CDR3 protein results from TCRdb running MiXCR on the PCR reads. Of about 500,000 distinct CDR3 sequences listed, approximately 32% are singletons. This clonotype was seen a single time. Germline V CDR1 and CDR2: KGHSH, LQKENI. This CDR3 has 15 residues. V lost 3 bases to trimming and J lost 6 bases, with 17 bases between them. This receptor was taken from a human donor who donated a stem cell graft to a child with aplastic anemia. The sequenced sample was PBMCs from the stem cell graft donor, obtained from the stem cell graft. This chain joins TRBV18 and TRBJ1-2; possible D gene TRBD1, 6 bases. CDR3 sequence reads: CASSPLRTESDGYTF. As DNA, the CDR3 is TGTGCCAGCTCACCTCTTAGGACAGAGTCGGATGGCTACACCTTC.